This T cell receptor beta chain was observed in a study of cytomegalovirus exposure and HLA in healthy donors. Method: immunoSEQ multiplex PCR; TCRdb's copy keeps in-frame clones and lacks some. Of some 50,000 clones in the sample, 94% were seen once. This receptor was taken from a woman younger than 30 in good health and CMV-seropositive. Sequencing was done on a sample of PBMCs.

The CDR3 DNA is TGTGCCTGGAGTCGGCGGGAGAGCTACGAGCAGTACTTC. Its protein is CAWSRRESYEQYF. This chain joins TRBV30 and TRBJ2-7, with 7 bases aligning to TRBD2. The V segment lost 2 bases and the J segment 3 bases; nucleotides outside the gene matches: 4. The V gene's germline CDR1 is GTSNPN and CDR2 SVGIG (reference sequence). The CDR3 has 13 residues.